This TCR beta chain was identified in a study of memory CD4+ T cells and cytomegalovirus serostatus. The wider study: This sample comes from healthy Belgian adults, 9 CMV seropositive, under 25 seronegative.

Findings of the study overall: Repertoires predicted CMV serostatus with median bootstrapped AUC of about 0.94.

Method: immunoSEQ multiplex PCR; TCRdb's copy keeps in-frame clones and lacks some. This sample has about 50,000 clones, with about three quarters found just once. Comment on this clone: Antigen unknown.

Single viable CD3+CD4+CD8-CD45RO+ cells were sorted as the memory CD4+ T cells. The receptor was isolated from an adult in good health and CMV-seronegative. The sequencing sample was made of memory CD4+ T cells from blood.

This CDR3 reads CASSPRQGAGTDTQYF. The CDR3, as DNA: TGTGCCAGCAGTCCCCGTCAGGGGGCCGGCACAGATACGCAGTATTTT. The J gene is TRBJ2-3, the V gene TRBV25-1; 8 bases line up with TRBD1. V lost 5 bases and J lost 1; bases outside the gene matches: 8. This CDR3 region has 16 residues. The germline gives CDR1 MGHDK, CDR2 SYGVNS.